These 20 T cell receptor beta chains originate from one sample sequenced in a study of shared clonotypes between healthy human individuals. Here immunoSEQ multiplex PCR was the method, and the copy in TCRdb shows in-frame clones only, minus some. The sample holds hundreds of thousands of clones, about 97% seen once. Sequences were obtained from naive CD4+ T cells sorted from blood. Subset noted: CD45RA+ positively selected. The receptor set was obtained from a woman younger than 45 in good health.

The chain links TRBV7-2 to TRBJ2-2, with D perhaps matching TRBD2 (6 bases). CDR3 length: 17 residues. The ends were cut back, 3 bases at V and 5 bases at J, with 19 bases in the middle. Germline V CDR1 and CDR2: SGHTA, FQGNSA. This chain's CDR3 is CASSFVWDSSATGELFF. Written as DNA, the CDR3 is TGTGCCAGCAGCTTTGTCTGGGACTCCTCCGCAACCGGGGAGCTGTTTTTT. Full variable domain (rest looked up from reference TRBV7-2 and TRBJ2-2): GAGVSQSPSNKVTEKGKDVELRCDPISGHTALYWYRQSLGQGLEFLIYFQGNSAPDKSGLPSDRFSAERTGGSVSTLTIQRTQQEDSAVYLCASSFVWDSSATGELFFGEGSRLTVL.

This clone has just one count. The chain recombines TRBV6-5 with TRBJ2-5, with 14 nucleotides matching TRBD2. From germline, CDR1 is MNHEY and CDR2 SVGAGI. J was trimmed by 4 bases and V by 2 bases; bases with no gene match: 3. This CDR3 is built from 16 residues. The CDR3 bases are TGTGCCAGCAGTTACGAGGGACTAGCGGGAGTAGAGACCCAGTACTTC. Translating gives CASSYEGLAGVETQYF.

The rearrangement uses TRBV11-2 and TRBJ2-1; D possibly uses TRBD1 or TRBD2 (5 bases each). V was pared by 3 bases and J by 8 bases, with 17 bases between. Germline lookup yields CDR1 SGHAT and CDR2 FQNNGV. This CDR3 is built from 15 residues. CDR3 sequence reads: CASSFGQGTLYEQFF. The CDR3 coding sequence is TGTGCCAGCAGCTTCGGTCAAGGGACCTTGTATGAGCAGTTCTTC. The variable domain in full, completed from reference TRBV11-2 and TRBJ2-1, reads EAGVAQSPRYKIIEKRQSVAFWCNPISGHATLYWYQQILGQGPKLLIQFQNNGVVDDSQLPKDRFSAERLKGVDSTLKIQPAKLEDSAVYLCASSFGQGTLYEQFFGPGTRLTVL.

The rearrangement uses TRBV7-3 and TRBJ2-6, with D possibly being TRBD2 (5 bases). With 6 bases removed from V and 0 bases from J, the gap between germline ends came to 21 bases. The CDR3 extends over 19 amino acids. CDR1 and CDR2 from the germline V gene are SGHTA and FQGTGA. Here the CDR3 reads CASSFGGTIRYSGANVLTF. DNA for the CDR3: TGTGCCAGCAGTTTTGGAGGCACCATTCGTTACTCTGGGGCCAACGTCCTGACTTTC.

V gene TRBV6-1 combines with J gene TRBJ1-4, with D unresolved. V lost 2 bases and J lost 0, with 16 bases in between. Germline V lookup: CDR1 MNHNS, CDR2 SASEGT. The CDR3 loop spans 18 amino acids. CDR3 sequence (DNA): TGTGCCAGCAGTGAACATAGCCAAAACGCGGCAACTAATGAAAAACTGTTTTTT. Translating it yields CASSEHSQNAATNEKLFF.

The chain couples TRBV12-5 to TRBJ2-2, with 8 nucleotides matching TRBD2. Germline lookup yields CDR1 LGHNT and CDR2 FRNRAP. The CDR3 loop spans 14 amino acids. V gave up 7 bases and J gave up 2 bases; unmatched junction bases: 3. CDR3 in DNA: TGTGCTAGTGCAGCGGGAGTTAACACCGGGGAGCTGTTTTTT. This gives the protein CASAAGVNTGELFF.

This chain links TRBV29-1 with TRBJ1-1; possibly TRBD1 for D (6 bases). The CDR3 is 14 residues long. The V gene's germline CDR1 is SQVTM and CDR2 ANQGSEA. V was clipped by 7 bases and J by 1 base, with 16 bases between them. Written as DNA, the CDR3 is TGCAGCGCGCACACACAGGGAAGGAACACTGAAGCTTTCTTT. It codes for CSAHTQGRNTEAFF. Looking up the rest from reference TRBV29-1 and TRBJ1-1 gives the full variable domain: SAVISQKPSRDICQRGTSLTIQCQVDSQVTMMFWYRQQPGQSLTLIATANQGSEATYESGFVIDKFPISRPNLTFSTLTVSNMSPEDSSIYLCSAHTQGRNTEAFFGQGTRLTVV.

The chain is built from TRBV11-2 and TRBJ2-1; D not certain. Germline lookup yields CDR1 SGHAT and CDR2 FQNNGV. The CDR3 totals 15 residues. Deletions cut 2 bases from V and 3 bases from J, with 11 bases between. CDR3 coding DNA: TGTGCCAGCAGCTTACGGCTTGGCTTCTACAATGAGCAGTTCTTC. The encoded protein is CASSLRLGFYNEQFF.

The chain is built from TRBV7-2 and TRBJ2-1; no definite D call. CDR1 is SGHTA, CDR2 FQGNSA, per germline. This CDR3 has 14 residues. Trimming left V 7 bases short and J 1 base short, with 11 bases between. The CDR3 DNA reads as TGTGCCAGCACCGTCTTAATTTCCTACAATGAGCAGTTCTTC. Translation gives CASTVLISYNEQFF.

The V gene is TRBV5-4, the J gene TRBJ2-2; tentative D call: TRBD1 (6 bases). There are 14 residues in the CDR3. Trimming left V 5 bases short and J 1 base short, with 9 bases between. Germline V gives CDR1 SGHNT, CDR2 YYREEE (reference sequence). CDR3 sequence: CASSYRVNTGELFF. The CDR3 region has the DNA TGTGCCAGCAGTTACAGGGTGAACACCGGGGAGCTGTTTTTT.

The V gene is TRBV4-2, the J gene TRBJ2-1, with D uncertain. V was clipped by 0 bases and J by 4 bases, with 10 bases between them. The germline gives CDR1 LGHNA, CDR2 YNFKEQ. This CDR3 is built from 15 residues. The CDR3 sequence: CASSQDQTPYNEQFF. CDR3 DNA sequence: TGTGCCAGCAGCCAAGATCAGACACCTTACAATGAGCAGTTCTTC.

The chain combines TRBV10-3 with TRBJ2-1; D is possibly TRBD2 (6 bases). V was pared by 2 bases and J by 5 bases, with 13 bases between. The CDR3 totals 15 residues. Germline V CDR1 and CDR2: ENHRY, SYGVKD. CDR3 nucleotides: TGTGCCATCAGTGAGCTTGGTAGCGGAAACAATGAGCAGTTCTTC. Protein product: CAISELGSGNNEQFF.

This chain uses TRBV10-1 with TRBJ1-1; tentative D call: TRBD1 (6 bases). Trimming left V 0 bases short and J 8 bases short, with 10 bases between. The germline CDR1 and CDR2 sequences are WNHNN and SYGVQD (reference sequence). CDR3 length equals 13 residues. This CDR3 is CASSESWGREAFF. CDR3 sequence (DNA): TGCGCCAGCAGTGAGTCCTGGGGGCGGGAAGCTTTCTTT.

CDR3 bases: TGTGCCAGCAGCCGGACTAGCGGGAGGGTGTCGGGTGAGCAGTACTTC. Amino acid sequence: CASSRTSGRVSGEQYF. The chain employs TRBV27 and TRBJ2-7; 15 bases line up with TRBD2. Germline V lookup: CDR1 MNHEY, CDR2 SMNVEV (reference sequence). The CDR3 is 16 residues long. Losses at the gene ends were 6 bases for V and 7 bases for J; bases not matched to a gene: 10.

The CDR3, as DNA: TGTGCCAGCGGAGAGCGTAGCGACGATACGCAGTATTTT. Its protein product is CASGERSDDTQYF. The chain uses TRBV2 and TRBJ2-3; TRBD2 is a possible D gene (5 bases). From germline, CDR1 is SNHLY and CDR2 FYNNEI. V was trimmed by 8 bases and J by 6 bases, leaving 15 bases between them. CDR3 length: 13 residues.

The chain couples TRBV5-1 to TRBJ1-1; 9 nucleotides align to TRBD1. The CDR3 loop spans 15 amino acids. The V gene's germline CDR1 is SGHRS and CDR2 YFSETQ. V gave up 4 bases and J gave up 3 bases; unmatched junction bases: 7. In DNA form, the CDR3 reads TGCGCCAGCAGCATCCGGACAGGGGCGGACACTGAAGCTTTCTTT. Translated: CASSIRTGADTEAFF.

This chain uses TRBV19 with TRBJ1-1, with D maybe TRBD1 (6 bases). Germline CDR1 is LNHDA and CDR2 is SQIVND (reference sequence). V was shortened by 5 bases and J by 5 bases, with 21 bases between the two germline ends. The CDR3 runs to 16 residues. The CDR3 region is CASSQGGTGRGTEAFF. The CDR3 DNA follows: TGTGCCAGTAGTCAAGGAGGTACAGGGAGGGGGACTGAAGCTTTCTTT.

The CDR3 coding sequence is TGCGCCAGCACCCGTAATGACGGGGGCTACGAGCAGTACTTC. Translating gives CASTRNDGGYEQYF. The rearrangement joins TRBV5-1 to TRBJ2-7; D perhaps matches TRBD2 (6 bases). This CDR3 spans 14 amino acids. V was clipped by 6 bases and J by 3 bases, with 16 bases between them. Germline V gene lookup returns CDR1 SGHRS and CDR2 YFSETQ.

A few counts support this clone. The CDR3 DNA reads TGTGCCAGCTCACCGTTCCAGGGGGCGGGGGAGACCCAGTACTTC. Protein sequence: CASSPFQGAGETQYF. The chain uses TRBV18 and TRBJ2-5; 8 bases align to TRBD1. V lost 3 bases to trimming and J lost 5 bases; unmatched junction nucleotides: 8. The CDR3 contains 15 residues. Germline V gene lookup returns CDR1 KGHSH and CDR2 LQKENI.

This chain links TRBV27 with TRBJ1-2; D may be TRBD1 (6 bases). In germline, CDR1 is MNHEY, CDR2 SMNVEV (reference sequence). CDR3 length: 14 amino acids. V was clipped by 10 bases and J by 1 base, with 16 bases between them. The CDR3 spells CATRGLGVNYGYTF. CDR3 sequence (DNA): TGTGCCACCAGGGGATTGGGGGTTAACTATGGCTACACCTTC.